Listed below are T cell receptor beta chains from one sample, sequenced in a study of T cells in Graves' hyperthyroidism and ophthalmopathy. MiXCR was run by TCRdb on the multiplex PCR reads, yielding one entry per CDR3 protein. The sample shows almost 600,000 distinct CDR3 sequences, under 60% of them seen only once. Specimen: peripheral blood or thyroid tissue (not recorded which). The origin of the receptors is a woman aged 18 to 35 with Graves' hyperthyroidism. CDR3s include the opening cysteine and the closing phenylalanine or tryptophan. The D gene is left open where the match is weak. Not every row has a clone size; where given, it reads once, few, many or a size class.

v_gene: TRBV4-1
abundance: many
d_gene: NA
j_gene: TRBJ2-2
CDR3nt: TGCGCCAGCAGCCAGGGGCTGTTAGGGACCGGGGAGCTGTTTTTT
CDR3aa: CASSQGLLGTGELFF

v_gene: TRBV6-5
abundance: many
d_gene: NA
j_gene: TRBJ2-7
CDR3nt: TGTGCCAGCAGTTACTCGGCGGGACAGCCGTACGAGCAGTACTTC
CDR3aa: CASSYSAGQPYEQYF

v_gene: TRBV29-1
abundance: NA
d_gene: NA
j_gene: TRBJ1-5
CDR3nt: TGCAGCGCCAGCAGCCAAGATGGGGCAGGGGTTCAGCCCCAGCATTTT
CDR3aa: CSASSQDGAGVQPQHF

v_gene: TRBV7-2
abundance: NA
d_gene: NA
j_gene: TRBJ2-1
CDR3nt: TGTGCCAGCAGCTTTACCCAAGCGGATGAGCAGTTCTTC
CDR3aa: CASSFTQADEQFF

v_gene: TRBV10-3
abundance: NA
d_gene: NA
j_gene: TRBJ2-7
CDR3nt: TGTGCCATCAGCGACAAGAACACCGGGGAGCTGTACTTC
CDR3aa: CAISDKNTGELYF

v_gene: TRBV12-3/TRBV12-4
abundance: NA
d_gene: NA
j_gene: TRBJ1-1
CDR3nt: TGTGCCAGCAGTTCCAGGGTCCCTGAAGCTTTCTTT
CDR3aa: CASSSRVPEAFF

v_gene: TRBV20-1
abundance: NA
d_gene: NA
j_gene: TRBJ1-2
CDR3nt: TGCAGCGTTGTGACGGGGGAATATGGCTACACCTTC
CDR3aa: CSVVTGEYGYTF

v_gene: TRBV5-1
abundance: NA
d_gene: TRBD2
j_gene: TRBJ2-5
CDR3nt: TGCGCCAGCAGATCGGGACTAGCGGGGGACGGGGAGACCCAGTACTTC
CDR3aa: CASRSGLAGDGETQYF

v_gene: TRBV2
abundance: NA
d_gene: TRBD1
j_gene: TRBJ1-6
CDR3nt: TGTGCCAGCAGCGGGGGACAGGGGACCAATTCACCCCTCCACTTT
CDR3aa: CASSGGQGTNSPLHF

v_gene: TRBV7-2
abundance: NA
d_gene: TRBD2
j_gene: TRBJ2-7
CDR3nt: TGTGCCAGCAGCCGTAGCGGGTCAACCTATGAGCAGTACTTC
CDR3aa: CASSRSGSTYEQYF

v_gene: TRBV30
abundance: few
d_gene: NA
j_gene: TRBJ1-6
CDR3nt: TGTGCCTGGACTTCAAGGTCGGGATTCTCCTATAATTCACCCCTCCACTTT
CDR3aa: CAWTSRSGFSYNSPLHF

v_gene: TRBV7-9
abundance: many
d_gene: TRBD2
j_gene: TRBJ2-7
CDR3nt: TGTGCCAGCAGCCCCGGACTAGCGGGAAAATACGAGCAGTACTTC
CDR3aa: CASSPGLAGKYEQYF

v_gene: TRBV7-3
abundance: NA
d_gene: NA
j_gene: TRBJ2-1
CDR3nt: TGTGCCAGCAGCTTAGGGGTGAATGAGCAGTTCTTC
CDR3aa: CASSLGVNEQFF

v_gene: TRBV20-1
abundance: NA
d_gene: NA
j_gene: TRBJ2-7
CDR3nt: TGCAGTGCCCTGAAGGAGGGGCGCAATGAGCAGTACTTC
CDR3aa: CSALKEGRNEQYF

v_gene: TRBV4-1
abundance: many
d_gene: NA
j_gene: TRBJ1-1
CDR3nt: TGCGCCAGCAGCCACGGGACCGACACTGAAGCTTTCTTT
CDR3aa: CASSHGTDTEAFF

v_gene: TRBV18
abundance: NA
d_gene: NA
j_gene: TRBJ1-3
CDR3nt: TGTGCCAGCTCACCACGGGCGGTTGGCTGGTCTGGAAACACCATATATTTT
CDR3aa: CASSPRAVGWSGNTIYF

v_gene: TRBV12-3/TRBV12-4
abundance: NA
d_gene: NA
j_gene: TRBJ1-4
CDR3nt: TGTGCCAGCAGCCCCTCAGGGGATGGTGAAAAACTGTTTTTT
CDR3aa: CASSPSGDGEKLFF

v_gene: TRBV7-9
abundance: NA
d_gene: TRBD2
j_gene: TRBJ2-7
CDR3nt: TGTGCCAGCAGTCCACGGATGAGCGGGAGAGGCGAGCAGTACTTC
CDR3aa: CASSPRMSGRGEQYF

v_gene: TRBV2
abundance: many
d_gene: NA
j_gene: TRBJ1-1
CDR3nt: TGTGCCAGCAGTGAAACCCGGGGGACTTTCTTT
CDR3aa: CASSETRGTFF

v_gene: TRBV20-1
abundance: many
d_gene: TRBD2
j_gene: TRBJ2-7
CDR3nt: TGCAGTGCTACGCGACTAGCGGGAGCCTACGAGCAGTACTTC
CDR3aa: CSATRLAGAYEQYF

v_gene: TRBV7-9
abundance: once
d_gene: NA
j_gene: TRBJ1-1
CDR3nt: TGTGCCAGCAGCCGATCCGGAGCGAACACTGAAGCTTTCTTT
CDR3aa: CASSRSGANTEAFF

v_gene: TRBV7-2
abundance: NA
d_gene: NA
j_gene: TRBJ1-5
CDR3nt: TGTGCCAGTAGTAGAGGTATGCCCCAGCATTTT
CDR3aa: CASSRGMPQHF

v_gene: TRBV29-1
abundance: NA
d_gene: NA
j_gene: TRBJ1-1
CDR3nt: TGCAGCGTTGCCGGGAGTGGGGCCTACAATGAGCAGTTCTTT
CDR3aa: CSVAGSGAYNEQFF

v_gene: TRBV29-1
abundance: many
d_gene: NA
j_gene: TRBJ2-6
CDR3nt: TGCAGCGTTGGGATAGGTAGGGGATCTGGGGCCAACGTCCTGACTTTC
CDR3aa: CSVGIGRGSGANVLTF

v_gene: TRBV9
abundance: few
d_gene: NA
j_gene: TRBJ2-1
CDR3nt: TGTGCCAGCAGCGTTCCGGAGCGGGCTGAGCAGTTCTTC
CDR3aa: CASSVPERAEQFF

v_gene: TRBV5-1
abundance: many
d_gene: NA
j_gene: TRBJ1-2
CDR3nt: TGCGCCAGCAGCTTGGCTTTGGGGAACTACTATGGCTACACCTTC
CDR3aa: CASSLALGNYYGYTF

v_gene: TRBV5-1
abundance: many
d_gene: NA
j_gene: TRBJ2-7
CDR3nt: TGCGCCAGCAGCTTGGAGGGACCCGGCCACTCCTACGAGCAGTACTTC
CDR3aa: CASSLEGPGHSYEQYF

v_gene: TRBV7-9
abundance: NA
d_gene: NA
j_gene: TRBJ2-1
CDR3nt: TGTGCCAGCAGCACCTATGGAGCAGATATCACAGATACGCAGTTCTTC
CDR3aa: CASSTYGADITDTQFF

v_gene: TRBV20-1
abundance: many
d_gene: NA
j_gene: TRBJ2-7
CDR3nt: TGCAGTGCTAGAGGAATGCCCAATCCCTACGAGCAGTACTTC
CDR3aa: CSARGMPNPYEQYF

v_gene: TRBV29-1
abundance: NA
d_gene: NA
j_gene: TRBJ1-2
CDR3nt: TGCAGCGTTGAGCTCCCATGGTCGGCCGGGCGGGGGCGGTTCTATGGCTACACCTTC
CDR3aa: CSVELPWSAGRGRFYGYTF

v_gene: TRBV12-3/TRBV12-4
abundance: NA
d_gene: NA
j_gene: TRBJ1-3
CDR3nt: TGTGCCAGCAGCGCGGACCTTACCATATATTTT
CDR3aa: CASSADLTIYF

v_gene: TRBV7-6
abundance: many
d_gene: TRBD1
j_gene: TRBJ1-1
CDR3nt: TGTGCCAGCAGCGAGGGACAGGGGTACACTGAAGCTTTCTTT
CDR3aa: CASSEGQGYTEAFF

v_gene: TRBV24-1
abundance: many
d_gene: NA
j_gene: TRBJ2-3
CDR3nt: TGTGCCACCAGTGACCCTCTCCCCTATGATACGCAGTATTTT
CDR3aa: CATSDPLPYDTQYF

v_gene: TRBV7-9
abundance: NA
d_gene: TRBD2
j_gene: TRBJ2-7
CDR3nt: TGTGCCAGCACACGGGGGGCCTACGAGCAGTACTTC
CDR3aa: CASTRGAYEQYF

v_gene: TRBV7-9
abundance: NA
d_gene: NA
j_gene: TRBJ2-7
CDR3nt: TGTGCCAGCAGCTCGGGGGGGACAGGGAAACACGAGCAGTACTTC
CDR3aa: CASSSGGTGKHEQYF

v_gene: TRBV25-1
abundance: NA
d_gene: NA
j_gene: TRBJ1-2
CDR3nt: NA
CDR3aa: CASSEFTFYICSARSGEVGYTF

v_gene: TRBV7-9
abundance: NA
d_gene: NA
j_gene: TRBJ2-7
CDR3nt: TGTGCCAGCAGCTGTAGCAGGGGGGACGAGCAGTACTTC
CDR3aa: CASSCSRGDEQYF

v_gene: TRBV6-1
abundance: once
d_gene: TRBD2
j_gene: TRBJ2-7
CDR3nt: TGTGCCAGCAGTGGACTAGCGGGAGCGGACGAGCAGTACTTC
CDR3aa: CASSGLAGADEQYF

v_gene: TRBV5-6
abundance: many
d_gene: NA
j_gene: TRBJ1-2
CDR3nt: TGTGCCAGCAGCTTGGCCGGGCGGGCTCCCCCCGGCTACACCTTC
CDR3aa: CASSLAGRAPPGYTF

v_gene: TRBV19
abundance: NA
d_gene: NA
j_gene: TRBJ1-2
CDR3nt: TGCGCCAGCAGCCAACCCCATACCGGGACTAGAGGCTACACCTTC
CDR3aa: CASSQPHTGTRGYTF

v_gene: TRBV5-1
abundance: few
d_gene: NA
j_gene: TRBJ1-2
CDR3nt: TGCGCCAGCAGCTCGGGGGCCTCACCTTGGGACTATGGCTACACCTTC
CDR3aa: CASSSGASPWDYGYTF

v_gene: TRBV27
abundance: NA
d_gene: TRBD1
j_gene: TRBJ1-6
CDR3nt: TGTGCCAGCAGGTCGTGGGGACAGGGTTATTCACCCCTCCACTTT
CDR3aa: CASRSWGQGYSPLHF

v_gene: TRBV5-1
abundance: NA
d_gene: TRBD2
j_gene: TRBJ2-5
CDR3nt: TGCGCCAGCTGGACGCGGGAGCTAGTCGAGACCCAGTACTTC
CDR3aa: CASWTRELVETQYF

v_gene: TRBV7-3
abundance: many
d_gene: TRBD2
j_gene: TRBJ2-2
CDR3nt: TGTGCCAGCGGCCCGGTGGCTAGCGGGAGGGCTGGCACCGGGGAGCTGTTTTTT
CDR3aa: CASGPVASGRAGTGELFF